These 29 T cell receptor beta chains came from one sample sequenced in a study of blood T cell repertoires in COVID-19 (dated by TCRdb to the early 2020s). Libraries came from the immunoSEQ multiplex PCR assay. TCRdb retrieved this table from immuneACCESS and kept in-frame rearrangements only. Not all clones are present; in checked studies, unresolved V genes account for under half, and no reason is known for the remainder. Here the sample has roughly 280,000 clones; approximately 86% occur a single time. Jointly, the top ten make up about 2% of the sample. The sample consisted of peripheral blood. These receptors originate from a man aged 25 to 45 with active or convalescent COVID-19.

V and J are TRBV29-1 and TRBJ2-7, with a tentative D call TRBD1 (6 bases). Germline loops: CDR1 SQVTM, CDR2 ANQGSEA. The CDR3 has 11 residues. The V and J ends lost 6 bases and 2 bases respectively, with 8 bases between them. The CDR3 region is CSVQGPYEQYF. CDR3 DNA sequence: TGCAGCGTACAGGGTCCCTACGAGCAGTACTTC.

This clone was counted a single time. The chain has TRBV4-1 and TRBJ2-3; TRBD2 aligns across 9 bases. The CDR3 sequence is 16 residues long. The J segment lost 4 bases and the V segment lost 0 bases, leaving 5 bases of the junction unmatched. Germline V gene data show CDR1 as MGHRA and CDR2 as YSYEKL. The CDR3 DNA follows: TGCGCCAGCAGCCAAGATCGCGGGGGGGCCCCAGATACGCAGTATTTT. Translating gives CASSQDRGGAPDTQYF.

The chain joins TRBV7-2 to TRBJ2-2; TRBD2 matches at 8 bases. The junction had 6 bases not matched to a gene; V was cut back by 3 bases and J by 0 bases. Per the germline V gene, CDR1 is SGHTA and CDR2 is FQGNSA. CDR3 length equals 17 residues. The CDR3 DNA follows: TGTGCCAGCAGCTTTTGGCGGGGGGCTTCGAACACCGGGGAGCTGTTTTTT. This translates into CASSFWRGASNTGELFF.

V and J are TRBV6-1 and TRBJ1-3; possible D gene TRBD1, 5 bases. Germline CDR1 reads MNHNS; CDR2 reads SASEGT. V dropped 6 bases and J dropped 8 bases, with 14 bases sitting between them. There are 13 residues in the CDR3. The CDR3 loop reads CASSGGGSDTIYF. CDR3 DNA sequence: TGTGCCAGCAGCGGGGGAGGTTCGGACACCATATATTTT.

About this clone: The same CDR3 arises from other DNA sequences in this sample as well. This sequence joins TRBV6-5 and TRBJ1-1; possible D gene TRBD1, 6 bases. In germline, CDR1 is MNHEY, CDR2 SVGAGI. Deletions cut 7 bases from V and 1 base from J, with 10 bases between. There are 13 residues in the CDR3. The CDR3 reads CASNRGGNTEAFF. CDR3 DNA sequence: TGTGCCAGCAATCGAGGGGGGAACACTGAAGCTTTCTTT.

V is TRBV4-3 and J is TRBJ2-3; TRBD2 is a possible D gene (6 bases). This CDR3 is 16 amino acids long. The germline V gene encodes CDR1 LGHNA and CDR2 YSLEER. Trimming removed 0 bases at V and 4 bases at J, with 14 bases between. As DNA, the CDR3 is TGCGCCAGCAGCCAAGACTTTGGCAGCGGGCCAGATACGCAGTATTTT. Its translation is CASSQDFGSGPDTQYF.

The table lists this clone with a count of one. The chain joins TRBV6-6 to TRBJ1-1; D remains ambiguous. From germline, CDR1 is MNHNY and CDR2 SVGAGI (reference sequence). The ends were cut back, 1 base at V and 1 base at J, with 7 bases in the middle. This CDR3 is built from 14 residues. The CDR3 nucleotides read TGTGCCAGCAGTTACTGGGCCGAGAACACTGAAGCTTTCTTT. It specifies CASSYWAENTEAFF.

In this sample, this clone turned up once. The rearrangement links TRBV9 to TRBJ2-2; 10 bases line up with TRBD2. Per the germline V gene, CDR1 is SGDLS and CDR2 is YYNGEE. CDR3 size: 17 residues. The junction had 10 bases not matched to a gene; V was cut back by 3 bases and J by 5 bases. In nucleotides, the CDR3 is TGTGCCAGCAGCGCCAATATAGCGGGGGGTTTGACCGGGGAGCTGTTTTTT. Amino acid sequence: CASSANIAGGLTGELFF.

In its sample, this clone was seen once. The chain combines TRBV6-4 with TRBJ2-3; TRBD2 matches at 11 bases. The junction had 3 bases not matched to a gene; V was cut back by 8 bases and J by 5 bases. The germline gives CDR1 MRHNA, CDR2 SNTAGT. The CDR3 is made up of 13 amino acids. CDR3 bases: TGTGCCAGCGGCGGGACTAGCGGAGATACGCAGTATTTT. Residues: CASGGTSGDTQYF.

V gene TRBV6-5 combines with J gene TRBJ2-1, with 9 nucleotides matching TRBD2. Trimming took 6 bases from V and 1 from J; bases not matched to a gene: 4. The CDR3 is 15 amino acids. The germline V gene encodes CDR1 MNHEY and CDR2 SVGAGI. The CDR3 nucleotides read TGTGCCAGCAGCCTAACTAGCGGGTCCTACAATGAGCAGTTCTTC. Its protein is CASSLTSGSYNEQFF.

A remark on this clone: Other DNA sequences in this specimen translate into the identical CDR3. The chain uses TRBV19 and TRBJ1-6; 9 positions agree with TRBD1. J was trimmed by 3 bases and V by 8 bases; bases with no gene match: 2. Germline CDR1 reads LNHDA; CDR2 reads SQIVND (reference sequence). The CDR3 contains 14 residues. CDR3 sequence reads: CASSTGGYNSPLHF. Here the CDR3 DNA reads TGTGCCAGTTCGACAGGGGGCTATAATTCACCCCTCCACTTT.

The chain is built from TRBV4-2 and TRBJ2-3; D possibly corresponds to TRBD1 (5 bases). The CDR3 covers 17 residues. The germline V gene encodes CDR1 LGHNA and CDR2 YNFKEQ. Trimming stripped 1 base from V and 2 bases from J, with 16 bases between. In DNA form, the CDR3 reads TGTGCCAGCAGCCAAGCCTCAGGGTCCCCCACCACAGATACGCAGTATTTT. It yields the protein CASSQASGSPTTDTQYF.

The chain couples TRBV7-6 to TRBJ1-6, with D possibly being TRBD1 (5 bases). The CDR3 covers 17 residues. V was cut by 1 base and J by 7 bases, with 17 bases left in between. CDR1 is SGHVS, CDR2 FNYEAQ, per germline. CDR3 sequence: CASSLDGPGTSNSPLHF. In DNA form, the CDR3 reads TGTGCCAGCAGCTTAGACGGCCCCGGGACTTCGAATTCACCCCTCCACTTT.

The chain couples TRBV27 to TRBJ1-1, with a possible D match to TRBD1 (5 bases). The V gene's germline CDR1 is MNHEY and CDR2 SMNVEV (reference sequence). Trimming pared 8 bases from V and 4 bases from J, leaving 17 bases between. This CDR3 has 14 residues. CDR3 amino acids: CASETRRGSTEAFF. The CDR3 DNA is TGTGCCAGCGAGACGAGAAGGGGTAGCACTGAAGCTTTCTTT.

The chain carries TRBV6-2 or TRBV6-3 and TRBJ2-3; possibly TRBD1 for D (6 bases). CDR1 and CDR2 (germline): MNHEY, SVGEGT. The CDR3 runs to 17 residues. Trimming removed 2 bases at V and 2 bases at J, with 17 bases between. The CDR3, as DNA: TGTGCCAGCAGTTACGGTTTAGAGACAGGTCTCACAGATACGCAGTATTTT. Translated, it gives CASSYGLETGLTDTQYF.

The J gene is TRBJ2-4, the V gene TRBV11-2, with D possibly matching TRBD2 (7 bases). V lost 3 bases to trimming and J lost 0 bases, with 12 bases between them. Germline assignment: CDR1 SGHAT and CDR2 FQNNGV. The CDR3 is made up of 16 amino acids. The DNA of the CDR3 is TGTGCCAGCAGCTTGCGGGGGACAACAGCCAAAAACATTCAGTACTTC. This gives the protein CASSLRGTTAKNIQYF.

The CDR3 region has the DNA TGTGCCAGCTCAGGGGCGAGTGGCTACACCTTC. Its translation: CASSGASGYTF. V gene TRBV25-1 combines with J gene TRBJ1-2; perhaps TRBD1 as D (6 bases). In germline, CDR1 is MGHDK, CDR2 SYGVNS. V lost 8 bases, J lost 7 bases, and 11 bases lay in between. CDR3 size: 11 residues.

The gene calls are TRBV27 and TRBJ2-1; TRBD1 is a possible D gene (5 bases). Trimming pared 6 bases from V and 0 bases from J, leaving 9 bases between. This CDR3 region has 14 residues. CDR1 and CDR2 (germline): MNHEY, SMNVEV (reference sequence). The CDR3 sequence is CASSSQGSYNEQFF. The CDR3 region has the DNA TGTGCCAGCAGCTCCCAGGGCTCCTACAATGAGCAGTTCTTC.

For this clone: The junction shows a germline mismatch at one end, possibly a read error. This rearrangement joins TRBV29-1 to TRBJ1-2; 7 nucleotides match TRBD1. The CDR3 covers 13 residues. CDR1 is SQVTM and CDR2 is ANQGSEA in the germline V gene. CDR3 loop: CSVEATGSDGYTF. CDR3 sequence (DNA): TGCAGCGTCGAAGCGACAGGGTCGGATGGCTACACCTTC.

V and J are TRBV7-2 and TRBJ2-5; D call uncertain. This CDR3 contains 15 residues. The V gene lost 0 bases and the J gene lost 1 base, with 9 bases spanning the gap. Germline V gene data show CDR1 as SGHTA and CDR2 as FQGNSA. The CDR3 region is CASSLAVVVQETQYF. The DNA of the CDR3 is TGTGCCAGCAGCTTAGCGGTCGTAGTCCAAGAGACCCAGTACTTC.

The chain joins TRBV5-4 to TRBJ2-7; 8 bases are a match to TRBD2. J gave up 7 bases and V 2 bases, and 14 bases lay outside the gene matches. CDR3 length equals 16 residues. Germline V gene data show CDR1 as SGHNT and CDR2 as YYREEE (reference sequence). CDR3: CASSFSLGTREGEQYF. For the CDR3, the DNA is TGTGCCAGCAGCTTTAGCCTCGGGACCCGGGAGGGTGAGCAGTACTTC.

The J gene is TRBJ2-7, the V gene TRBV6-1, with 8 bases aligning to TRBD2. This CDR3 spans 14 amino acids. The V gene end was trimmed by 5 bases and the J gene end by 4 bases; junction bases not matched to a gene: 7. CDR1 and CDR2 from the germline V gene are MNHNS and SASEGT. The CDR3 spells CASSYSGGEYEQYF. The CDR3, as DNA: TGTGCCAGCAGTTATTCCGGGGGGGAGTACGAGCAGTACTTC.

DNA of the CDR3: TGCGCCAGCAGTTGGGACAGGGGTAGGAATGAGCAGTTCTTC. The encoded protein is CASSWDRGRNEQFF. The V gene is TRBV10-1, the J gene TRBJ2-1, with 10 bases fitting TRBD1. Germline V lookup: CDR1 WNHNN, CDR2 SYGVQD (reference sequence). After removal of 5 bases from V and 7 bases from J, the junction contained 5 bases not matched to a gene. This CDR3 region has 14 residues.

V and J are TRBV5-5 and TRBJ2-5; TRBD1 might be the D (6 bases). The CDR3 contains 14 residues. From germline, CDR1 is SGHKS and CDR2 YYEKEE (reference sequence). V was pared by 3 bases and J by 7 bases, with 16 bases between. In DNA, the CDR3 is TGTGCCAGCAGCTCAGTCCAGGGGCTTGGGACCCAGTACTTC. It specifies CASSSVQGLGTQYF.

The sample holds a few counts of this clone. V and J are TRBV5-4 and TRBJ2-1, with 7 bases identical to TRBD2. This CDR3 comprises 14 residues. Germline CDR1 and CDR2: SGHNT and YYREEE (reference sequence). V lost 1 base, J lost 8 bases, and 6 bases stayed unmatched. In nucleotides, the CDR3 is TGTGCCAGCAGCTTGCGGAGCGGGGTACATGAGCAGTTCTTC. Translated, it gives CASSLRSGVHEQFF. Supplemented by reference TRBV5-4 and TRBJ2-1, the full variable domain reads ETGVTQSPTHLIKTRGQQVTLRCSSQSGHNTVSWYQQALGQGPQFIFQYYREEENGRGNFPPRFSGLQFPNYSSELNVNALELDDSALYLCASSLRSGVHEQFFGPGTRLTVL.

This rearrangement joins TRBV7-2 to TRBJ2-5; TRBD2 might be the D (6 bases). Between the trimmed V and J ends, which lost 5 bases and 5 bases, there was a span of 24 bases. CDR1 is SGHTA and CDR2 is FQGNSA in the germline V gene. The CDR3 covers 17 residues. Here the CDR3 reads CASSQEDEVWAGETQYF. The CDR3 nucleotides read TGTGCCAGCAGCCAGGAGGATGAGGTTTGGGCGGGGGAGACCCAGTACTTC.

In regard to this clone: The sample has other DNA sequences that encode this CDR3 too. The V gene is TRBV11-2, the J gene TRBJ1-2; the match to TRBD1 covers 10 bases. This CDR3 comprises 13 residues. CDR1 SGHAT and CDR2 FQNNGV come from the germline V gene. With 3 bases clipped from V and 7 bases from J, the junction kept 2 bases outside the gene matches. The CDR3 protein is CASSFGTGVGYTF. As DNA, the CDR3 is TGTGCCAGCAGCTTCGGGACAGGGGTTGGCTACACCTTC.

V usage is TRBV6-6 and J usage is TRBJ1-4; 7 bases align to TRBD1. V gave up 6 bases and J gave up 0 bases; unmatched junction bases: 4. In germline, CDR1 is MNHNY, CDR2 SVGAGI (reference sequence). The CDR3 spans 15 residues. CDR3 residues: CASSAGTATNEKLFF. The CDR3 DNA is TGTGCCAGCAGCGCCGGGACAGCAACTAATGAAAAACTGTTTTTT.

This chain links TRBV19 with TRBJ1-2; the D is unclear. V gave up 2 bases and J gave up 7 bases, with 11 bases separating them. Germline assignment: CDR1 LNHDA and CDR2 SQIVND (reference sequence). This CDR3 contains 13 residues. As DNA, the CDR3 is TGTGCCAGTAGTATACGACATGTTGTTGGCTACACCTTC. Protein product: CASSIRHVVGYTF.